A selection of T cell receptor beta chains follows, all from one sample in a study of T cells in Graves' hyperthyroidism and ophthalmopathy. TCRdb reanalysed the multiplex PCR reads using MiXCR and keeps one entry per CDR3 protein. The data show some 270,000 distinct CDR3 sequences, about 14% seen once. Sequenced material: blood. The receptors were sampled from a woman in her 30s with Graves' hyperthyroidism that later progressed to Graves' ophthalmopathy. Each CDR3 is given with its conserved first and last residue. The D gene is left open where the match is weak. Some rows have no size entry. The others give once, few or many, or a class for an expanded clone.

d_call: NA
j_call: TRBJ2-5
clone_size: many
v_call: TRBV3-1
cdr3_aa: CASSQDIPLHKLETQYF
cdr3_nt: TGTGCCAGCAGCCAAGACATCCCTCTACACAAGTTGGAGACCCAGTACTTC

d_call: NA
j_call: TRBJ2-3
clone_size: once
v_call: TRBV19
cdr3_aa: CASSSRGSVDTQYF
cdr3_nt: TGTGCCAGTAGTTCCCGGGGGTCTGTAGATACGCAGTATTTT

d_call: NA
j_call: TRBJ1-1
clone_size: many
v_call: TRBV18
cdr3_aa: CASSPNTAYTEAFF
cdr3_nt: TGTGCCAGCTCACCCAACACGGCTTACACTGAAGCTTTCTTT

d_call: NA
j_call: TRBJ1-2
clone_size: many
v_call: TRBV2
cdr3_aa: CASSSLLVGGGGYTF
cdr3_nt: TGTGCCAGCAGTTCCCTCCTCGTGGGGGGCGGTGGCTACACCTTC

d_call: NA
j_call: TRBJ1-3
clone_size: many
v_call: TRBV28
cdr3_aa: CASSFEGSGNTIYF
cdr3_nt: TGTGCCAGCAGTTTTGAAGGCTCTGGAAACACCATATATTTT

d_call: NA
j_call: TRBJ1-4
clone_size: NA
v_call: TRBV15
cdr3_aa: CATSRDRGGGGTSEKLFF
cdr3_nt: TGTGCCACCAGCAGAGATAGGGGCGGGGGAGGAACTAGTGAAAAACTGTTTTTT

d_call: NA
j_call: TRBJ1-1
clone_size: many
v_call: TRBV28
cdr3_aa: CASSSLRENTEAFF
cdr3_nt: TGTGCCAGCAGTTCTTTACGGGAGAACACTGAAGCTTTCTTT

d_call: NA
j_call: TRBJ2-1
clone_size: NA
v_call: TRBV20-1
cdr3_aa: CSASGALRGEQFF
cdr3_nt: TGCAGTGCTAGCGGGGCACTCCGAGGTGAGCAGTTCTTC

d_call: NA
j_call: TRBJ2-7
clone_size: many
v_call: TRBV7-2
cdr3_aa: CASSLVPAAVVEQYF
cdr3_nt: TGTGCCAGCAGCTTAGTCCCGGCGGCGGTAGTCGAGCAGTACTTC

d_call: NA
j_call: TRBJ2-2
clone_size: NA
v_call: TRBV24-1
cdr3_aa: CATSGAGRQNTGELFF
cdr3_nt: TGTGCCACCAGTGGGGCGGGACGCCAGAACACCGGGGAGCTGTTTTTT

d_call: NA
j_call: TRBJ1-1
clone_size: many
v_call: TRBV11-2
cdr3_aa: CASSGGGSMNTEAFF
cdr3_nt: TGTGCCAGCAGCGGAGGGGGTTCTATGAACACTGAAGCTTTCTTT

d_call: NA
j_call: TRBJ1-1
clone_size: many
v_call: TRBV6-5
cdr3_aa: CASSYSRLTEAFF
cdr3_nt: TGTGCCAGCAGTTACTCGAGGTTAACTGAAGCTTTCTTT

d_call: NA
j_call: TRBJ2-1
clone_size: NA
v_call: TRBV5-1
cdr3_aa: CASGRDADYNEQFF
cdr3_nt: TGCGCCAGCGGCCGGGACGCCGATTACAATGAGCAGTTCTTC

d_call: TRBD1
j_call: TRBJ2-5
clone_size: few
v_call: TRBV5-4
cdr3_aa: CASSLDRGQETQYF
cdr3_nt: TGTGCCAGCAGCCTGGACAGGGGCCAAGAGACCCAGTACTTC

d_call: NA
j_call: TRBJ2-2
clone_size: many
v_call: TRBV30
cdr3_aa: CAWSESAAGTGELFF
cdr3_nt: TGTGCCTGGAGTGAGAGCGCAGCGGGCACCGGGGAGCTGTTTTTT

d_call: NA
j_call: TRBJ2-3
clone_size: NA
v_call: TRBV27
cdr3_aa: CASSLSLNKPDTQYF
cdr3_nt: TGTGCCAGCAGTTTATCGCTCAATAAGCCAGATACGCAGTATTTT

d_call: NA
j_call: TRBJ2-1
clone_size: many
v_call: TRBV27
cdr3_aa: CASSFGQKNEQFF
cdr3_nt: TGTGCCAGCTCATTCGGCCAGAAGAATGAGCAGTTCTTC

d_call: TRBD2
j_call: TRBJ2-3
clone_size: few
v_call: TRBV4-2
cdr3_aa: CASSRSGSGSGRTDTQYF
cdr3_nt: TGTGCCAGCAGCCGCAGCGGCTCGGGTAGCGGGAGAACAGATACGCAGTATTTT

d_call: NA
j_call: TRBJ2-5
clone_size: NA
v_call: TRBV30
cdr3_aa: CAWSVQETQYF
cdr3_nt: TGTGCCTGGAGTGTTCAGGAGACCCAGTACTTC

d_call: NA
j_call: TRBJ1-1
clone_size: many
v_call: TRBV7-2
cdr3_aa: CASSSTGGNTEAFF
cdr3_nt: TGTGCCAGCAGCTCCACGGGGGGGAACACTGAAGCTTTCTTT

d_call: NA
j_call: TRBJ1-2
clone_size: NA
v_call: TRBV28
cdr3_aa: CASSLTGLVYGYTF
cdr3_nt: TGTGCCAGCAGTCTCACAGGGTTAGTCTATGGCTACACCTTC

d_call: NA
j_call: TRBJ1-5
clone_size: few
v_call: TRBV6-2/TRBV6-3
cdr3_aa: CASSYSAHNQPQHF
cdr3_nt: TGTGCCAGCAGTTACTCTGCCCACAATCAGCCCCAGCATTTT

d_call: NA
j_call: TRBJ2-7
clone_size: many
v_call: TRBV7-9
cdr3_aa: CASSLGLVFYEQYF
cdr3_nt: TGTGCCAGCAGCTTAGGACTAGTGTTCTACGAGCAGTACTTC

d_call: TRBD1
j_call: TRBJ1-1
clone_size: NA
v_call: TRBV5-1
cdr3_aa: CASSLPRDRVNTEAFF
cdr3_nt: TGCGCCAGCAGCTTGCCCCGGGACAGGGTGAACACTGAAGCTTTCTTT

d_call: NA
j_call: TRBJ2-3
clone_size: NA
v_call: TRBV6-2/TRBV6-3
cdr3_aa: CASSPPGRKGSDTQYF
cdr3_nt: TGTGCCAGCAGTCCCCCGGGGCGGAAGGGCTCAGATACGCAGTATTTT

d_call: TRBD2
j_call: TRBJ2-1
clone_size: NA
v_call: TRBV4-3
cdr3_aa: CASSQDIASGDYNEQFF
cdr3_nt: TGCGCCAGCAGCCAAGATATCGCTAGCGGGGACTACAATGAGCAGTTCTTC

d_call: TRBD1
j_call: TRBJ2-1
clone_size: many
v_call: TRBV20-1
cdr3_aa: CSARVGTGPYNEQFF
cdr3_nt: TGCAGTGCTCGCGTGGGGACAGGACCCTACAATGAGCAGTTCTTC

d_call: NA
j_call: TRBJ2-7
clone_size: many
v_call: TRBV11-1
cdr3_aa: CASMGTPYEQYF
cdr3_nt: TGTGCCAGCATGGGGACCCCCTACGAGCAGTACTTC

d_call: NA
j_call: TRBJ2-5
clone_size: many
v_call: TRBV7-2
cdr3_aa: CASSPQRRAGETQYF
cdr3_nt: TGTGCCAGCAGCCCCCAGAGGAGGGCCGGGGAGACCCAGTACTTC

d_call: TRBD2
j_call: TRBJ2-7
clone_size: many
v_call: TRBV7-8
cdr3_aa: CASSSHGTSGAYEQYF
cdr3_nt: TGTGCCAGCAGCTCCCACGGGACTAGCGGGGCCTACGAGCAGTACTTC

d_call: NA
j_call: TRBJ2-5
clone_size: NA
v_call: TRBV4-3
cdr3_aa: CASSQDIIAETQYF
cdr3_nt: TGCGCCAGCAGCCAAGATATAATAGCCGAGACCCAGTACTTC

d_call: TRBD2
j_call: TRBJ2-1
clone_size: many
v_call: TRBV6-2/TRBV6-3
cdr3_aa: CASSSPSGVAGSSYNEQFF
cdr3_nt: TGTGCCAGCAGTAGCCCCTCCGGGGTAGCGGGGAGCTCCTACAATGAGCAGTTCTTC

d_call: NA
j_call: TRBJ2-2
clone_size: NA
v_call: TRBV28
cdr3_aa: CASSNDNGVGELFF
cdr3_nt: TGTGCCAGCAGCAATGACAATGGGGTCGGGGAGCTGTTTTTT

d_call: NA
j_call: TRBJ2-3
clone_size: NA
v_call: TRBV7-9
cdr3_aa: CASSPWGGWGTDTQYF
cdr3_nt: TGTGCCAGCAGCCCGTGGGGTGGGTGGGGCACAGATACGCAGTATTTT

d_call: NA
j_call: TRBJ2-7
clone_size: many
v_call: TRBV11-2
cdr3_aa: CASSLSHYEQYF
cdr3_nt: TGTGCCAGCAGCTTATCCCACTACGAGCAGTACTTC

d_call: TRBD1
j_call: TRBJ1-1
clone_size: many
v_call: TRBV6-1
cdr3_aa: CASSGDRGRVGDTEAFF
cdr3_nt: TGTGCCAGCAGTGGCGACAGGGGAAGGGTAGGAGACACTGAAGCTTTCTTT

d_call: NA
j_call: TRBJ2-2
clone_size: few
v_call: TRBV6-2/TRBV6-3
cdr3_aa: CASRPVTRAGELFF
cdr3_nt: TGTGCCAGCAGACCCGTTACGAGGGCCGGGGAGCTGTTTTTT

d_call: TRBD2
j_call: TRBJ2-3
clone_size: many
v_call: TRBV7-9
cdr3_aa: CASSPIAGGPDTQYF
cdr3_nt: TGTGCCAGCAGCCCCATAGCGGGAGGGCCGGATACGCAGTATTTT

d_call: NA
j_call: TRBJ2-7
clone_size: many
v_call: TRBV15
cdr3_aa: CATSRDRGRSGFSYEQYF
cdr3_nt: TGTGCCACCAGCAGAGATCGAGGTAGGAGCGGGTTCTCCTACGAGCAGTACTTC

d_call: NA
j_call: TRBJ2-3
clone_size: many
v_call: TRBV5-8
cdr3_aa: CASSPLAGNGGGTQYF
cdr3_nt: TGTGCCAGCAGCCCTCTCGCCGGCAACGGAGGGGGTACGCAGTATTTT

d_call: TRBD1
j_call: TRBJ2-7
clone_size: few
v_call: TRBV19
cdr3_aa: CASSIGTGTYEQYF
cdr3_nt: TGTGCCAGTAGTATCGGGACAGGGACCTACGAGCAGTACTTC

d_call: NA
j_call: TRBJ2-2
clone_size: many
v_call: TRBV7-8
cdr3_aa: CASSLPRLARAGELFF
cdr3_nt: TGTGCCAGCAGCTTACCCCGGCTAGCGAGGGCCGGGGAGCTGTTTTTT

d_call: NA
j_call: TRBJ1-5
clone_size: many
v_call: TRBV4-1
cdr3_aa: CASSQAWVGRQPQHF
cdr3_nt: TGCGCCAGCAGCCAAGCTTGGGTAGGGCGTCAGCCCCAGCATTTT

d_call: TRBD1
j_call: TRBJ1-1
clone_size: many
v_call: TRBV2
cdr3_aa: CASRHGTGGTEAFF
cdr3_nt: TGTGCCAGCAGGCATGGGACAGGGGGCACTGAAGCTTTCTTT

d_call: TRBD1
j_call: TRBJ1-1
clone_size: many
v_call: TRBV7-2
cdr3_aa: CASSSPGQGRTEAFF
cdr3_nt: TGTGCCAGCAGCTCCCCGGGACAGGGGAGGACTGAAGCTTTCTTT

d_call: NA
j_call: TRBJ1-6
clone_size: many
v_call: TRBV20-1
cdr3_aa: CSARPPSGSDNSPLHF
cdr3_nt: TGCAGTGCTAGACCACCTTCCGGGTCGGATAATTCACCCCTCCACTTT

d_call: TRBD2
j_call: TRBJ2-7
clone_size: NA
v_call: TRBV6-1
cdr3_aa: CASIPPGGGGYEQYF
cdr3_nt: TGTGCCAGCATCCCTCCGGGTGGGGGGGGGTACGAGCAGTACTTC

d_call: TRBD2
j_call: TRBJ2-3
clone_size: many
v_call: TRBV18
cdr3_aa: CASSPPGLAVSDTQYF
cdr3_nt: TGTGCCAGCTCACCACCGGGACTAGCTGTCTCGGATACGCAGTATTTT

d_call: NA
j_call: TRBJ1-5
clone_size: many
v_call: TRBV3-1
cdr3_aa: CASSQDYTPAPQHF
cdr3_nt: TGTGCCAGCAGCCAAGACTACACCCCAGCGCCCCAGCATTTT

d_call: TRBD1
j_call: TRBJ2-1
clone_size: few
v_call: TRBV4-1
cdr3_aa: CASSFRDRTYNEQFF
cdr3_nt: TGCGCCAGCAGCTTCCGGGACAGGACCTACAATGAGCAGTTCTTC

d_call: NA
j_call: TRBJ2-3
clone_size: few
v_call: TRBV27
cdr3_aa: CASRSPGGTDTQYF
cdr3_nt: TGTGCCAGCAGGTCCCCAGGGGGCACAGATACGCAGTATTTT

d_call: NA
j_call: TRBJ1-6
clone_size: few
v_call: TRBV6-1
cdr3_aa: CASIRTTNSPLHF
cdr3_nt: TGTGCCAGTATCCGGACTACAAATTCACCCCTCCACTTT

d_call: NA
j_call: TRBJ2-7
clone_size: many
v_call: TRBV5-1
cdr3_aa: CASSWWDGAFYEQYF
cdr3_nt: TGCGCCAGCAGCTGGTGGGACGGGGCCTTTTACGAGCAGTACTTC

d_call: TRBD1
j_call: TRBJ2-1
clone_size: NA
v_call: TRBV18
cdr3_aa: CASSGQGYNEQFF
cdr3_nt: TGTGCCAGCTCAGGACAGGGGTATAATGAGCAGTTCTTC